This T cell receptor beta chain derives from a study of preoperative IRX-2 immunotherapy in early breast cancer. The CDR3 runs to 12 residues. Trimming took 6 bases from V and 4 from J; bases not matched to a gene: 2. Germline CDR1 and CDR2: MNHGY and SAAAGT. This clone is termed medium-sized. The repertoire was sequenced with immunoSEQ multiplex PCR; TCRdb's copy has only in-frame clones and lacks some. The repertoire includes a few thousand clones, approximately 67% of them detected once, and 15% sits in the top ten. As to treatment: preoperative locoregional IRX-2 cytokine immunotherapy. This phase Ib study tested locoregional IRX-2 cytokine immunotherapy given before surgery.

The chain recombines TRBV6-8 with TRBJ2-5; TRBD1 aligns across 7 bases. This sequence was found in a human donor with breast cancer. The input for sequencing was tumor tissue, taken after IRX-2 immunotherapy. CDR3 loop: CASSDRAETQYF. Here the CDR3 DNA reads TGTGCCAGCAGCGACAGGGCAGAGACCCAGTACTTC.